One and the same sample provided the 10 T cell receptor beta chains below, sequenced in a study of blood T cell repertoires in COVID-19. Method: immunoSEQ multiplex PCR; TCRdb's copy keeps in-frame clones and lacks some. This sample carries 150,000 to 200,000 clones, about 90% of them seen once, and the ten largest clones take roughly 21%. The sample was peripheral blood. These receptors all come from a man between 60 and 70 years old with active or convalescent COVID-19.

The CDR3 is CASSLGSSSGGDTQYF. CDR3 bases: TGCGCCAGCAGCTTGGGTTCGTCTAGCGGGGGAGATACGCAGTATTTT. V gene TRBV5-1 combines with J gene TRBJ2-3; 10 bases fit TRBD2. Germline CDR1 SGHRS, CDR2 YFSETQ. CDR3 length: 16 amino acids. V lost 0 bases and J lost 5; bases outside the gene matches: 6.

This sequence joins TRBV5-1 and TRBJ2-4; D is possibly TRBD1 (6 bases). Germline V gene sequence: CDR1 SGHRS, CDR2 YFSETQ. This CDR3 contains 19 residues. V was clipped by 2 bases and J by 2 bases, with 23 bases between them. CDR3 DNA sequence: TGCGCCAGCAGCTTAATTCCGTTACAGGGCCGTCTTTCCAAAAACATTCAGTACTTC. This gives the protein CASSLIPLQGRLSKNIQYF.

The V gene is TRBV12-3 or TRBV12-4, the J gene TRBJ1-1; D gene ambiguous. This CDR3 has 11 amino acids. The V gene lost 2 bases and the J gene lost 8 bases, with 6 bases spanning the gap. The CDR3, as DNA: TGTGCCAGCAGTTTATTTCGGGAAGCTTTCTTT. It encodes CASSLFREAFF.

The chain links TRBV5-5 to TRBJ2-7; D is uncertain. Trimming stripped 0 bases from V and 3 bases from J, with 13 bases between. Germline lookup yields CDR1 SGHKS and CDR2 YYEKEE (reference sequence). The CDR3 extends over 15 amino acids. The CDR3 DNA reads TGTGCCAGCAGCTTGGCTCCCCAGGCTGACTACGAGCAGTACTTC. Translation: CASSLAPQADYEQYF.

The rearrangement uses TRBV5-4 and TRBJ1-2, with D possibly being TRBD1 (6 bases). This CDR3 has 14 residues. With 1 base removed from V and 0 bases from J, the gap between germline ends came to 7 bases. Germline lookup yields CDR1 SGHNT and CDR2 YYREEE (reference sequence). Written as DNA, the CDR3 is TGTGCCAGCAGCTTGTGGACAGCTAACTATGGCTACACCTTC. Residues: CASSLWTANYGYTF.

This chain joins TRBV6-5 and TRBJ2-1; tentatively, D is TRBD2 (5 bases). Trimming pared 6 bases from V and 10 bases from J, leaving 16 bases between. CDR1 is MNHEY and CDR2 is SVGAGI in the germline V gene. The CDR3 covers 13 residues. CDR3 bases: TGTGCCAGCAGCCGCCTCTCGGGATGGGAGCAGTTCTTC. It encodes CASSRLSGWEQFF.

The rearrangement joins TRBV2 to TRBJ1-2; 8 bases fit TRBD1. Germline V gene data show CDR1 as SNHLY and CDR2 as FYNNEI. V was pared by 1 base and J by 0 bases, with 1 base of the junction left unmatched. There are 15 residues in the CDR3. The CDR3 is CASSEGDRTNYGYTF. The DNA for the CDR3 is TGTGCCAGCAGTGAAGGGGACAGGACTAACTATGGCTACACCTTC.

For this clone: This sample also contains other DNA sequences that code for the same CDR3. CDR3 region: CASSSGEISNQPQHF. The CDR3 DNA reads as TGTGCCAGCAGTTCAGGGGAGATTAGCAATCAGCCCCAGCATTTT. The genes are TRBV2 and TRBJ1-5; tentatively, D is TRBD1 (6 bases). V was shortened by 5 bases and J by 0 bases, with 11 bases between the two germline ends. The CDR3 sequence is 15 residues long. Germline loops: CDR1 SNHLY, CDR2 FYNNEI.

The gene calls are TRBV18 and TRBJ2-7; D unresolved. The V gene lost 5 bases and the J gene lost 10 bases, with 18 bases spanning the gap. The CDR3 is made up of 13 amino acids. Germline lookup yields CDR1 KGHSH and CDR2 LQKENI. CDR3 residues: CASSAKDAEEQYF. The CDR3 DNA follows: TGTGCCAGCTCAGCCAAAGACGCGGAAGAACAGTACTTC.

The gene calls are TRBV5-5 and TRBJ1-5; D gene ambiguous. Trimming left V 0 bases short and J 2 bases short, with 9 bases between. Germline CDR1 reads SGHKS; CDR2 reads YYEKEE (reference sequence). This CDR3 region has 15 residues. CDR3 residues: CASSLVVEGNQPQHF. CDR3 nucleotides: TGTGCCAGCAGCTTGGTCGTGGAGGGCAATCAGCCCCAGCATTTT.